One and the same sample provided the 9 T cell receptor beta chains below, sequenced in a study of T-cell memory formation after mild COVID-19. TCRdb passed the 5' RACE reads through MiXCR, listing each CDR3 protein once. The repertoire has 350,000 or so distinct CDR3 sequences, 10% to 15% of them found once; the top ten carry 20% to 25%. The sequenced material came from PBMCs or a T cell subset sorted from them (not recorded which). The receptors originated from a man aged 18 to 30 who had mild COVID-19 (a few samples of this study predate the infection). Cell type and time point are not known.

The gene calls are TRBV11-1 and TRBJ2-1; D possibly uses TRBD1 or TRBD2 (5 bases each). CDR1 and CDR2 from the germline V gene are SGHAT and FQDESV (reference sequence). The CDR3 is 14 residues long. Trimming pared 5 bases from V and 9 bases from J, leaving 17 bases between. The CDR3 DNA follows: TGTGCCAGCAGCCACCGGGGCCGAGGTCGTGAGCAGTTCTTC. Its protein product is CASSHRGRGREQFF.

The chain has TRBV2 and TRBJ2-2; tentative D call: TRBD2 (5 bases). V shed 3 bases and J shed 8 bases, with 7 bases lying between them. The CDR3 length is 12 residues. CDR1 is SNHLY and CDR2 is FYNNEI in the germline V gene. CDR3 sequence: CASSEAGGELFF. As DNA, the CDR3 is TGTGCCAGCAGTGAGGCGGGTGGGGAGCTGTTTTTT.

The CDR3 protein is CASSRTGDSNEKLFF. The DNA of the CDR3 is TGCGCCAGCAGCCGGACAGGGGATTCTAATGAAAAACTGTTTTTT. V is TRBV5-1 and J is TRBJ1-4; 9 nucleotides agree with TRBD1. From germline, CDR1 is SGHRS and CDR2 YFSETQ. Unmatched junction bases numbered 4, after V lost 4 bases and J lost 3 bases. The CDR3 runs 15 residues.

The gene calls are TRBV30 and TRBJ1-5; TRBD1 matches 8 bases. V was clipped by 4 bases and J by 5 bases; unmatched bases: 4. Germline V gene lookup returns CDR1 GTSNPN and CDR2 SVGIG (reference sequence). CDR3 length: 13 amino acids. The CDR3 sequence: CAWNAGGYQPQHF. In DNA, the CDR3 is TGTGCCTGGAACGCAGGGGGCTATCAGCCCCAGCATTTT.

This clonotype was detected only a few times. The chain couples TRBV7-2 to TRBJ2-7; D might be TRBD1 (5 bases). Between the trimmed V and J ends, which lost 1 base and 0 bases, there was a span of 13 bases. Looked up from germline, CDR1 is SGHTA and CDR2 is FQGNSA. This CDR3 spans 16 amino acids. CDR3 sequence: CASSLEGQVRSYEQYF. CDR3 bases: TGTGCCAGCAGCTTAGAGGGGCAGGTTCGCTCCTACGAGCAGTACTTC.

This clonotype was seen a few times. V and J are TRBV6-2 or TRBV6-3 and TRBJ2-3; 9 positions match TRBD1. V was pared by 2 bases and J by 4 bases, with 1 base of the junction left unmatched. This CDR3 comprises 14 residues. Germline CDR1 reads MNHEY; CDR2 reads SVGEGT. For the CDR3, the DNA is TGTGCCAGCAGTTACACAGGGGGCGCAGATACGCAGTATTTT. It specifies CASSYTGGADTQYF.

This clonotype was seen a handful of times. V gene TRBV7-9 combines with J gene TRBJ2-7; 10 nucleotides agree with TRBD2. This CDR3 contains 14 residues. With V trimmed by 3 bases and J by 4 bases, 3 bases remained unmatched. Germline-derived CDR1 and CDR2 are SEHNR and FQNEAQ (reference sequence). Written as DNA, the CDR3 is TGTGCCAGCAGCTTCTCTAGCGGGGGTTACGAGCAGTACGTC. It is translated as CASSFSSGGYEQYV.

This clonotype was picked up a small number of times. The chain employs TRBV10-3 and TRBJ2-3; no clear D gene. Germline V lookup: CDR1 ENHRY, CDR2 SYGVKD. Between the trimmed V and J ends, which lost 3 bases and 9 bases, there was a span of 16 bases. The CDR3 runs 14 residues. Written as DNA, the CDR3 is TGTGCCATCAGTGACGTGGTTGGTGGTGCGACGCAGTATTTT. Its protein is CAISDVVGGATQYF.

The V gene is TRBV7-9, the J gene TRBJ1-1; D perhaps matches TRBD1 (5 bases). The CDR3 is 14 amino acids. Trimming removed 5 bases from V and 5 bases from J, with 15 bases in between. The germline V gene has CDR1 SEHNR and CDR2 FQNEAQ (reference sequence). The CDR3 reads CASSGIGPGTEAFF. CDR3 DNA sequence: TGTGCCAGCAGCGGGATTGGGCCAGGGACTGAAGCTTTCTTT.